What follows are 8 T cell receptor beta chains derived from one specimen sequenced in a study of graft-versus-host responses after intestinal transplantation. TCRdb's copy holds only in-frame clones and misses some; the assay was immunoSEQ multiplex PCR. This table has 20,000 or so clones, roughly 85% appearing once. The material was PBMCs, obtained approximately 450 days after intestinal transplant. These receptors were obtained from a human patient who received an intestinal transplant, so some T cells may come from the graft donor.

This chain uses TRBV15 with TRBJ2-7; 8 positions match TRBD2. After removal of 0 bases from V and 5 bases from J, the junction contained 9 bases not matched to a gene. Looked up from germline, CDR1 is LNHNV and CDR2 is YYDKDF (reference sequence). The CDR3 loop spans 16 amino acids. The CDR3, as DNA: TGTGCCACCAGCAGAGATTTGGGGCTAGCGGGCGACGAGCAGTACTTC. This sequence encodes CATSRDLGLAGDEQYF. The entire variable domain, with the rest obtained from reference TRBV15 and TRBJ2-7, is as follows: DAMVIQNPRYQVTQFGKPVTLSCSQTLNHNVMYWYQQKSSQAPKLLFHYYDKDFNNEADTPDNFQSRRPNTSFCFLDIRSPGLGDTAMYLCATSRDLGLAGDEQYFGPGTRLTVT.

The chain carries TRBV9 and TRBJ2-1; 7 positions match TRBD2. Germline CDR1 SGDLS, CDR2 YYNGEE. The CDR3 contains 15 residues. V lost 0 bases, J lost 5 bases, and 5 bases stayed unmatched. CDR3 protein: CASSVATGTNNEQFF. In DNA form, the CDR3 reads TGTGCCAGCAGCGTAGCCACCGGGACTAACAATGAGCAGTTCTTC.

The CDR3, as DNA: TGTGCCAGCAGCCCTTGTTTGTCGACTGAAGCTTTCTTT. This gives the protein CASSPCLSTEAFF. The chain carries TRBV7-3 and TRBJ1-1; D remains ambiguous. Germline CDR1 is SGHTA and CDR2 is FQGTGA. The CDR3 sequence is 13 residues long. The V end lost 5 bases, the J end lost 5 bases, and 12 bases lay between the germline ends.

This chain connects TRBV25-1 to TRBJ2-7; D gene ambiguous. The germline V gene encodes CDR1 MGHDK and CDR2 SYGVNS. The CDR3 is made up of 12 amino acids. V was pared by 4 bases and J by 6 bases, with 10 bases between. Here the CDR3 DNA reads TGTGCCAGCAGTGGCCTCCCTTCCGAGCAGTACTTC. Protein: CASSGLPSEQYF.

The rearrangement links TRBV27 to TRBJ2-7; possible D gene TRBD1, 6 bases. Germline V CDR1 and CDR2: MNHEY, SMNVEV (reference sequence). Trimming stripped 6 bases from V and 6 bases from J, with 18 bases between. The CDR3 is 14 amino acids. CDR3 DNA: TGTGCCAGCAGCCGCCTGACAGGCAAGGGCGAGCAGTACTTC. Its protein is CASSRLTGKGEQYF.

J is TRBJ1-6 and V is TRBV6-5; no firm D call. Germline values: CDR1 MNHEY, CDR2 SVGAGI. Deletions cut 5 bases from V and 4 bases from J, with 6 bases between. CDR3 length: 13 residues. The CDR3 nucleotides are TGTGCCAGCAGTGCGGTTTATAATTCACCCCTCCACTTT. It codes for CASSAVYNSPLHF.

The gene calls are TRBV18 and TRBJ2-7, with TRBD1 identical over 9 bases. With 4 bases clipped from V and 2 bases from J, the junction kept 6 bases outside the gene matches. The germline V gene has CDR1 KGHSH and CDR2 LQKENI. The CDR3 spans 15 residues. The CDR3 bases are TGTGCCAGCTCACTCGGGACAGGGCGAACCTACGAGCAGTACTTC. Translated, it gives CASSLGTGRTYEQYF. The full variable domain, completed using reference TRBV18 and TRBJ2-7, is NAGVMQNPRHLVRRRGQEARLRCSPMKGHSHVYWYRQLPEEGLKFMVYLQKENIIDESGMPKERFSAEFPKEGPSILRIQQVVRGDSAAYFCASSLGTGRTYEQYFGPGTRLTVT.

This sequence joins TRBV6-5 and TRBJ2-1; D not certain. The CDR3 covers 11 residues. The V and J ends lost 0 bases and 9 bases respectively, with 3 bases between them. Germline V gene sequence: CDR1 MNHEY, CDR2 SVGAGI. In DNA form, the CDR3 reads TGTGCCAGCAGTTACTCGTCTGAGCAGTTCTTC. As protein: CASSYSSEQFF.